This T cell receptor (beta chain) is drawn from a study of T cell responses to AZD1222 COVID-19 vaccine. Overall study findings and caveats: Donor demographics were predominantly white British with a female majority; clonal diversity may be underestimated. Seropositive AZD1222 recipients at baseline numbered only five or six.

The V gene's germline CDR1 is MNHNS and CDR2 SASEGT. V was pared by 2 bases and J by 3 bases, with 16 bases of the junction left unmatched. This CDR3 has 19 amino acids. The table came from immunoSEQ multiplex PCR; TCRdb's copy has only in-frame clones and leaves some out. The repertoire holds roughly 96,000 clones, with 80% to 90% as singletons. As to this clone: The target antigen is unknown.

The receptor comes from an adult in good health. Sequencing was performed on peripheral blood, taken on day 0 of AZD1222 vaccination. This rearrangement joins TRBV6-1 to TRBJ1-2, with 9 bases matching TRBD1. CDR3 bases: TGTGCCAGCAGTGAATATACGGCCGGGACAGGGATTTTTGACTATGGCTACACCTTC. Encoded protein: CASSEYTAGTGIFDYGYTF.